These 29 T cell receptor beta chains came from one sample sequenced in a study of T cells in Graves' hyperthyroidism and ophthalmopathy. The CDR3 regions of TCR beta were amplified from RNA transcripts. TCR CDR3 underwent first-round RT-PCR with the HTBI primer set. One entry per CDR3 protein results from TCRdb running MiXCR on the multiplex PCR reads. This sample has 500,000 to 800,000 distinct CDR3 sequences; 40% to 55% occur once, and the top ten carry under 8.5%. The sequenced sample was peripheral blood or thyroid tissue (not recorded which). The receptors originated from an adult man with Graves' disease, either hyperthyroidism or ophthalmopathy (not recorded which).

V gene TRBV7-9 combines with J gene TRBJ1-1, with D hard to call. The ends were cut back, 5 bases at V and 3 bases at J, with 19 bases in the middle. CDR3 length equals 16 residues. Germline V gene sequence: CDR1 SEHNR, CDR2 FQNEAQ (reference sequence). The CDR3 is CASSQAPGRGDTEAFF. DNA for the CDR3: TGTGCCAGCAGCCAAGCCCCTGGTCGTGGGGACACTGAAGCTTTCTTT.

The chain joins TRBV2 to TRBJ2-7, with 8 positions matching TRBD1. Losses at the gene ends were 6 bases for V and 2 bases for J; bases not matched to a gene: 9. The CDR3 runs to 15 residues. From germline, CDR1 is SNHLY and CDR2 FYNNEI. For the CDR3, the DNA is TGTGCCAGCAGGAAATTACAGGGGGACACCTACGAGCAGTACTTC. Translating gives CASRKLQGDTYEQYF. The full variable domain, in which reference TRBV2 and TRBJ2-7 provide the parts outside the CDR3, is EPEVTQTPSHQVTQMGQEVILRCVPISNHLYFYWYRQILGQKVEFLVSFYNNEISEKSEIFDDQFSVERPDGSNFTLKIRSTKLEDSAMYFCASRKLQGDTYEQYFGPGTRLTVT.

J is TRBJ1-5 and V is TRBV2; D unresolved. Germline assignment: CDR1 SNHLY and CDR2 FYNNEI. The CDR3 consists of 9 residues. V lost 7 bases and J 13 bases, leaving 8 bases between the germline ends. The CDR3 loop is CASTLRQHF. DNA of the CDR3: TGTGCCAGCACCCTGCGGCAGCATTTT.

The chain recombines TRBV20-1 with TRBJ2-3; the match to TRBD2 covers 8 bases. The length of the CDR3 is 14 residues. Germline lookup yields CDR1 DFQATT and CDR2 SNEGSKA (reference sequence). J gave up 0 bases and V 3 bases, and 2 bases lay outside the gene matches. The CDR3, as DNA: TGCAGTGCTAGCGGGGGGGCTAGCACAGATACGCAGTATTTT. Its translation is CSASGGASTDTQYF.

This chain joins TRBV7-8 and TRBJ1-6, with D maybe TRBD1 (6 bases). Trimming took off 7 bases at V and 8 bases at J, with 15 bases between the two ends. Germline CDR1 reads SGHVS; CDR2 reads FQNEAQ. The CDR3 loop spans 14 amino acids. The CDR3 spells CASKDQGNHSPLHF. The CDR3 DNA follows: TGTGCCAGCAAAGACCAGGGGAACCATTCACCCCTCCACTTT.

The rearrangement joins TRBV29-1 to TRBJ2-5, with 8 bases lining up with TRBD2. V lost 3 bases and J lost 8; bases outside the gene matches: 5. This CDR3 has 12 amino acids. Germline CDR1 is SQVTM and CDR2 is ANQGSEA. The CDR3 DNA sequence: TGCAGCGTTGACGGCGGACTAGCCACCCAGTACTTC. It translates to CSVDGGLATQYF.

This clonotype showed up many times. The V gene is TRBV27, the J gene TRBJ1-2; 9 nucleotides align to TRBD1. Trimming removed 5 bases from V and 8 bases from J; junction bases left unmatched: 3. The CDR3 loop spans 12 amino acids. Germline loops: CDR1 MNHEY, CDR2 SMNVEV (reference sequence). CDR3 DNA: TGTGCCAGCAGTGGGACAGGGATCGGCTACACCTTC. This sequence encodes CASSGTGIGYTF.

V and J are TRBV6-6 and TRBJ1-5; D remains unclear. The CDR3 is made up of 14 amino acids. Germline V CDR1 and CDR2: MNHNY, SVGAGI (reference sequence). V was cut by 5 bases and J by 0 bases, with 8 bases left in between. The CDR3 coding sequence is TGTGCCAGCAGTCAACAGTATAGCAATCAGCCCCAGCATTTT. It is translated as CASSQQYSNQPQHF.

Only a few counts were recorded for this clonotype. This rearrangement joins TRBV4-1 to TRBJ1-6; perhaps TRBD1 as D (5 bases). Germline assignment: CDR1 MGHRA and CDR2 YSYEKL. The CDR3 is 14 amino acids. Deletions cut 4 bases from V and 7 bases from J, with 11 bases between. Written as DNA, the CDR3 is TGCGCCAGCAGCCCTACTCAGGGAAATTCACCCCTCCACTTT. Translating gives CASSPTQGNSPLHF.

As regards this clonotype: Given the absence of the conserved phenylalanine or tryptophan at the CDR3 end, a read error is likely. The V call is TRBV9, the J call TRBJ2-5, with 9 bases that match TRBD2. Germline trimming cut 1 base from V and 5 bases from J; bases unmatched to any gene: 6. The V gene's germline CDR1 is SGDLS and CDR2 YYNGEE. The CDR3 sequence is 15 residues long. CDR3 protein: CASSVSGREGETQYL. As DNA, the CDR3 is TGTGCCAGCAGCGTAAGTGGGCGGGAGGGCGAGACCCAGTACCTC.

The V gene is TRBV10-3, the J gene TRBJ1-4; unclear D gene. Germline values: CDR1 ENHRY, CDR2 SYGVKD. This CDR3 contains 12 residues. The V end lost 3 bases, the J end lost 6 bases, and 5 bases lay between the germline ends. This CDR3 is CAISDTDEKLFF. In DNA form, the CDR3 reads TGTGCCATCAGTGACACAGATGAAAAACTGTTTTTT.

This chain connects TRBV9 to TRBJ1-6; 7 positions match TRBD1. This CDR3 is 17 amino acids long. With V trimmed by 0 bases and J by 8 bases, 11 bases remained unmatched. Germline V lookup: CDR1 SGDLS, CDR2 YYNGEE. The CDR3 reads CASSVARETGLHSPLHF. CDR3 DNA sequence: TGTGCCAGCAGCGTAGCCCGAGAGACAGGGCTACATTCACCCCTCCACTTT.

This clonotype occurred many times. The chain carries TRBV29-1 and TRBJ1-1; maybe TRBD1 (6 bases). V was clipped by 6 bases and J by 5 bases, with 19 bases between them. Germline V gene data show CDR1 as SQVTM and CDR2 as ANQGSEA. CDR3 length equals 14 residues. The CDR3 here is CSVSPITGRTEAFF. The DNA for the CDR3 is TGCAGCGTCTCACCTATTACAGGGAGAACTGAAGCTTTCTTT. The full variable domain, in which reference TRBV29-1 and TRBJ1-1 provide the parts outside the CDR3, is SAVISQKPSRDICQRGTSLTIQCQVDSQVTMMFWYRQQPGQSLTLIATANQGSEATYESGFVIDKFPISRPNLTFSTLTVSNMSPEDSSIYLCSVSPITGRTEAFFGQGTRLTVV.

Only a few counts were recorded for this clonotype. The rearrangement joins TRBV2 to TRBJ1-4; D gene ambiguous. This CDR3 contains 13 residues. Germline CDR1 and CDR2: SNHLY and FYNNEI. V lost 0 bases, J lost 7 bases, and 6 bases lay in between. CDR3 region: CASSEAVLEKLFF. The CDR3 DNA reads TGTGCCAGCAGTGAAGCCGTCCTTGAAAAACTGTTTTTT.

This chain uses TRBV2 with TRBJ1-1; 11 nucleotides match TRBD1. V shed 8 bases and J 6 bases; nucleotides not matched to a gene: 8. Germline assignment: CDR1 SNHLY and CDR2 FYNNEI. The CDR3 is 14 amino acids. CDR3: CASQRGTGGSEAFF. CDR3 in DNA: TGTGCCAGCCAGAGGGGGACAGGGGGTTCTGAAGCTTTCTTT.

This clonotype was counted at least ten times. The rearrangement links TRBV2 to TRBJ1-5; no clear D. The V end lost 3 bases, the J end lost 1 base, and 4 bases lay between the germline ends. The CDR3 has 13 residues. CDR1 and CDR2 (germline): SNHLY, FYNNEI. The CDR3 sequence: CASSDWSNQPQHF. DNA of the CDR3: TGTGCCAGCAGTGATTGGAGCAATCAGCCCCAGCATTTT.

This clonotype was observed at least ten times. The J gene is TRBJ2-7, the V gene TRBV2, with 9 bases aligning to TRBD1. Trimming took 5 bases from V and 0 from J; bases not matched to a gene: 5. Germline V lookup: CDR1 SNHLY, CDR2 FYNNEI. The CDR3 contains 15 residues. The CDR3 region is CASSRDRVNSYEQYF. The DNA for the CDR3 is TGTGCCAGCAGTAGGGACAGGGTTAACTCCTACGAGCAGTACTTC.

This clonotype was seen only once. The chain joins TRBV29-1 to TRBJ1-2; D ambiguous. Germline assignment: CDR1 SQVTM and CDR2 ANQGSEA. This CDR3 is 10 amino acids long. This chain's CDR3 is CSQEIYGYTF. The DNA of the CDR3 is TGCAGTCAGGAGATCTATGGCTACACCTTC.

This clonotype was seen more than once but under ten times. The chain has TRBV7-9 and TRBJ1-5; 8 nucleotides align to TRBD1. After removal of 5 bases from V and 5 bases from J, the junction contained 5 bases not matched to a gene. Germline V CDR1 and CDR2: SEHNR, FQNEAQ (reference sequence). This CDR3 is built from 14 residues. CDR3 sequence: CASSGQGAHQPQHF. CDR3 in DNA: TGTGCCAGCAGCGGACAGGGAGCCCATCAGCCCCAGCATTTT.

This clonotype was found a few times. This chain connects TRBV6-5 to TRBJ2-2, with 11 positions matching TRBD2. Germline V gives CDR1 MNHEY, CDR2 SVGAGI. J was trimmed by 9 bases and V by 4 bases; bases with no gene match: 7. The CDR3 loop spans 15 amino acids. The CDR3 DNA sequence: TGTGCCAGCAGTTCGCGGCTAGCGGGAGGAAGGGAGCTGTTTTTT. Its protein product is CASSSRLAGGRELFF.

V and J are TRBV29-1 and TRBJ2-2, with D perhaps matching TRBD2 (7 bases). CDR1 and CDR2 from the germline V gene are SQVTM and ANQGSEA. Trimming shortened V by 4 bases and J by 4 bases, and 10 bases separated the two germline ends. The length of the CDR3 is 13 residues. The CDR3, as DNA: TGCAGCGTTGTAAGGGGGGGCACCGGGGAGCTGTTTTTT. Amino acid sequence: CSVVRGGTGELFF.

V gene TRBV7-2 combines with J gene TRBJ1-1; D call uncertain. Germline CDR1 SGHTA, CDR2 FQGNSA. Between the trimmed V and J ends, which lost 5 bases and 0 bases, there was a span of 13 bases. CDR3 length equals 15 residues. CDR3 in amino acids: CASSQVETVNTEAFF. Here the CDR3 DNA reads TGTGCCAGCAGCCAAGTTGAGACGGTGAACACTGAAGCTTTCTTT.

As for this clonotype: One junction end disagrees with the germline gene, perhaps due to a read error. The CDR3 DNA sequence: TGTGCCAGCAGCGCCGACAGGGCGGATTTT. Its translation is CASSADRADF. This chain joins TRBV7-9 and TRBJ1-3, with 7 bases matching TRBD1. The CDR3 extends over 10 amino acids. Germline V gene lookup returns CDR1 SEHNR and CDR2 FQNEAQ (reference sequence). The whole variable domain, remainder taken from reference TRBV7-9 and TRBJ1-3, is DTGVSQNPRHKITKRGQNVTFRCDPISEHNRLYWYRQTLGQGPEFLTYFQNEAQLEKSRLLSDRFSAERPKGSFSTLEIQRTEQGDSAMYLCASSADRADFGEGSWLTVV.

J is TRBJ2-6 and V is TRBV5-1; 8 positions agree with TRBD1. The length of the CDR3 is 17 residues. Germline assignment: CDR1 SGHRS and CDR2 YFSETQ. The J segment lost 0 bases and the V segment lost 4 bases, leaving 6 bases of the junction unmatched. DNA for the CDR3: TGCGCCAGCAGCAGTGGACAGGGAACCTCTGGGGCCAACGTCCTGACTTTC. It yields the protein CASSSGQGTSGANVLTF.

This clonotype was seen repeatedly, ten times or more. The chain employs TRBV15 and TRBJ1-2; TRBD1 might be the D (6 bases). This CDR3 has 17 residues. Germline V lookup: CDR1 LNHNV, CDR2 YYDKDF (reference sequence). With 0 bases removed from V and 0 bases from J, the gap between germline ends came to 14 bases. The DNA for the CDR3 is TGTGCCACCAGCAGAGATTTCGTGGGGGGCTCTAACTATGGCTACACCTTC. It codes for CATSRDFVGGSNYGYTF.

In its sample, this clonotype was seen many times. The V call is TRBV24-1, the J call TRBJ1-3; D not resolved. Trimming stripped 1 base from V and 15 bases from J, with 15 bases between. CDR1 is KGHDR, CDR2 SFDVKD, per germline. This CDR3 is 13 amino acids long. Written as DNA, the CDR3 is TGTGCCACCAGTGATTTCAAGGGAGCCGGCGAATATTTT. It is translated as CATSDFKGAGEYF.

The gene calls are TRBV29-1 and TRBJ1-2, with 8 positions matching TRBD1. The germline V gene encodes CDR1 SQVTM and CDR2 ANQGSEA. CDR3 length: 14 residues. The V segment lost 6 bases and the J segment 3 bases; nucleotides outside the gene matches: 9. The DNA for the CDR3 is TGCAGCGTCCCAATACAGGGGGTCGACTATGGCTACACCTTC. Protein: CSVPIQGVDYGYTF.

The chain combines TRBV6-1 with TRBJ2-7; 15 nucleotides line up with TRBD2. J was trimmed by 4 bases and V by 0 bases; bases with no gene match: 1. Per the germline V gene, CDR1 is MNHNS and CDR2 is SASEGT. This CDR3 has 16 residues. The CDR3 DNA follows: TGTGCCAGCAGTGAAGCAGGACTAGCGGGAGGGTACGAGCAGTACTTC. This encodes CASSEAGLAGGYEQYF.

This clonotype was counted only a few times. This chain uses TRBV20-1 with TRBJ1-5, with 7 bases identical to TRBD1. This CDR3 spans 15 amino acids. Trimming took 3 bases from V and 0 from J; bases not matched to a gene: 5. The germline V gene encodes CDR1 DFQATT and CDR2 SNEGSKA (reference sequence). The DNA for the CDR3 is TGCAGTGCTAGCGGGGGGACAGCTAGCAATCAGCCCCAGCATTTT. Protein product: CSASGGTASNQPQHF.